This T cell receptor (beta chain) originates from a study of blood T cell repertoires in COVID-19. Sequenced by immunoSEQ multiplex PCR; TCRdb stores in-frame clones only, minus some. In the table there are 150,000 or so clones, approximately 90% of which are singletons. The participants were between about 18 and 90 years old and came from 24 US areas. Per germline, CDR1 SEHNR and CDR2 FQNEAQ (reference sequence). The CDR3 contains 16 residues. The V segment lost 5 bases and the J segment 0 bases; nucleotides outside the gene matches: 6. V is TRBV7-9 and J is TRBJ2-4; TRBD1 matches 8 bases. The sample taken for sequencing was PBMCs or T cells enriched from blood (not recorded which). This receptor was obtained from a woman in her thirties or forties who had been exposed to COVID-19. The CDR3 nucleotides are TGTGCCAGCAGCGCAGGACAGGGCGTAGCCAAAAACATTCAGTACTTC. Translated, it gives CASSAGQGVAKNIQYF.